Shown below are 17 T cell receptor beta chains from a single sample sequenced in a study of blood T cell repertoires in COVID-19. Clones were sequenced by immunoSEQ multiplex PCR, and TCRdb holds only the in-frame ones, with some missing. The sample lists some 170,000 clones, over 75% occurring once. The sample taken for sequencing was PBMCs or T cells enriched from blood (not recorded which). The receptors shown here come from a human donor with acute COVID-19. The donor label of this sample is uncertain.

The rearrangement joins TRBV19 to TRBJ1-1; D remains unclear. Trimming pared 6 bases from V and 4 bases from J, leaving 9 bases between. This CDR3 has 12 residues. The germline V gene has CDR1 LNHDA and CDR2 SQIVND (reference sequence). CDR3 amino acids: CASREGSTEAFF. The CDR3 DNA is TGTGCCAGTAGGGAGGGATCCACTGAAGCTTTCTTT.

The CDR3 coding sequence is TGTGCCAGCACCCGTGAGGGTGGCACTGAAGCTTTCTTT. This sequence encodes CASTREGGTEAFF. This rearrangement joins TRBV6-5 to TRBJ1-1; D gene unclear. The CDR3 has 13 residues. V dropped 7 bases and J dropped 4 bases, with 13 bases sitting between them. Germline CDR1 and CDR2: MNHEY and SVGAGI.

This chain connects TRBV9 to TRBJ1-6; maybe TRBD1 (6 bases). Per germline, CDR1 SGDLS and CDR2 YYNGEE. The CDR3 is made up of 14 amino acids. Trimming took 0 bases from V and 9 from J, leaving 10 bases between them. The CDR3: CASSVALRGSPLHF. The CDR3 nucleotides read TGTGCCAGCAGCGTAGCCCTCAGGGGTTCACCCCTCCACTTT.

The rearrangement joins TRBV27 to TRBJ2-7, with TRBD1 matching over 10 bases. J gave up 7 bases and V 5 bases, and 8 bases lay outside the gene matches. Germline CDR1 MNHEY, CDR2 SMNVEV (reference sequence). The CDR3 loop spans 14 amino acids. The CDR3 DNA sequence: TGTGCCAGCAGTAAACCGGGACAGGGGCGGGAGCAGTACTTC. This codes for CASSKPGQGREQYF.

The chain joins TRBV2 to TRBJ2-7, with D perhaps TRBD1 (5 bases). This CDR3 is built from 15 residues. V was shortened by 1 base and J by 2 bases, with 12 bases between the two germline ends. Germline CDR1 reads SNHLY; CDR2 reads FYNNEI. CDR3 sequence: CASSEGGAGTYEQYF. DNA for the CDR3: TGTGCCAGCAGTGAAGGGGGCGCAGGGACCTACGAGCAGTACTTC. Variable domain in full (rest from reference TRBV2 and TRBJ2-7): EPEVTQTPSHQVTQMGQEVILRCVPISNHLYFYWYRQILGQKVEFLVSFYNNEISEKSEIFDDQFSVERPDGSNFTLKIRSTKLEDSAMYFCASSEGGAGTYEQYFGPGTRLTVT.

The genes are TRBV19 and TRBJ2-7; 9 bases fit TRBD1. The V gene end was trimmed by 3 bases and the J gene end by 1 base; junction bases not matched to a gene: 4. The CDR3 totals 15 residues. Germline CDR1 reads LNHDA; CDR2 reads SQIVND (reference sequence). DNA for the CDR3: TGTGCCAGTAGTATGGGACAGGGCGCTTCCTACGAGCAGTACTTC. Its translation is CASSMGQGASYEQYF.

V gene TRBV9 combines with J gene TRBJ1-2; no clear D gene. Germline V lookup: CDR1 SGDLS, CDR2 YYNGEE. Trimming left V 3 bases short and J 8 bases short, with 17 bases between. The CDR3 contains 14 residues. The CDR3 is CASSATTPQRGYTF. In nucleotides, the CDR3 is TGTGCCAGCAGCGCGACTACCCCCCAGAGAGGCTACACCTTC.

The chain joins TRBV7-9 to TRBJ2-1; tentatively, D is TRBD1 (5 bases). The CDR3 is 15 residues long. Germline V gene lookup returns CDR1 SEHNR and CDR2 FQNEAQ (reference sequence). V was pared by 5 bases and J by 0 bases, with 11 bases between. In DNA form, the CDR3 reads TGTGCCAGCAGCGGATACAGGAGCTCCTACAATGAGCAGTTCTTC. Translating it yields CASSGYRSSYNEQFF.

This chain uses TRBV24-1 with TRBJ1-2; the D is unclear. In germline, CDR1 is KGHDR, CDR2 SFDVKD. Trimming removed 5 bases at V and 2 bases at J, with 8 bases between. CDR3 length: 13 amino acids. CDR3 sequence: CATSGGGNYGYTF. Written as DNA, the CDR3 is TGTGCCACCAGTGGTGGAGGGAACTATGGCTACACCTTC.

This sequence joins TRBV6-6 and TRBJ1-4; TRBD1 agrees at 7 bases. V lost 6 bases and J lost 0; bases outside the gene matches: 13. Germline V gene sequence: CDR1 MNHNY, CDR2 SVGAGI (reference sequence). The CDR3 length is 18 residues. CDR3 DNA sequence: TGTGCCAGCAGCCGAAGGGACAGAGCATTTACAACTAATGAAAAACTGTTTTTT. Translating it yields CASSRRDRAFTTNEKLFF.

The chain has TRBV7-2 and TRBJ1-2; perhaps TRBD1 as D (5 bases). The CDR3 extends over 14 amino acids. V was cut by 5 bases and J by 0 bases, with 10 bases left in between. From germline, CDR1 is SGHTA and CDR2 FQGNSA. CDR3 nucleotides: TGTGCCAGCAGCAGGGGTTTAGCTAACTATGGCTACACCTTC. Protein product: CASSRGLANYGYTF. Based on the CDR3 plus reference TRBV7-2 and TRBJ1-2, the full variable domain is GAGVSQSPSNKVTEKGKDVELRCDPISGHTALYWYRQSLGQGLEFLIYFQGNSAPDKSGLPSDRFSAERTGGSVSTLTIQRTQQEDSAVYLCASSRGLANYGYTFGSGTRLTVV.

The chain links TRBV11-3 to TRBJ2-2; 8 bases fit TRBD1. Germline V lookup: CDR1 SGHNT, CDR2 YENEEA. The CDR3 loop spans 16 amino acids. V was clipped by 5 bases and J by 0 bases; unmatched bases: 5. The CDR3 DNA is TGTGCCAGCAGCCCGACAGGGGCGGCGAACACCGGGGAGCTGTTTTTT. Amino acids: CASSPTGAANTGELFF.

The V call is TRBV18, the J call TRBJ2-3, with D hard to call. V lost 3 bases, J lost 4 bases, and 14 bases lay in between. Germline V gene data show CDR1 as KGHSH and CDR2 as LQKENI. The CDR3 consists of 15 residues. This CDR3 is CASSPSSGSPDTQYF. CDR3 nucleotides: TGTGCCAGCTCACCGTCTTCGGGTTCCCCAGATACGCAGTATTTT.

This chain links TRBV10-3 with TRBJ2-7; perhaps TRBD1 as D (5 bases). CDR3 size: 16 residues. V lost 0 bases, J lost 5 bases, and 17 bases lay in between. Germline lookup yields CDR1 ENHRY and CDR2 SYGVKD. CDR3 region: CAISESRGRSQDEQYF. CDR3 bases: TGTGCCATCAGTGAGTCAAGGGGCAGGAGTCAGGACGAGCAGTACTTC.

This clone appeared once. The genes are TRBV5-1 and TRBJ2-5, with 11 bases lining up with TRBD2. The CDR3 length is 17 residues. The germline gives CDR1 SGHRS, CDR2 YFSETQ. V lost 3 bases and J lost 5; bases outside the gene matches: 12. This chain's CDR3 is CASSSSGSGGASETQYF. CDR3 sequence (DNA): TGCGCCAGCAGCTCCTCTGGTAGCGGGGGGGCTAGTGAGACCCAGTACTTC.

The gene calls are TRBV29-1 and TRBJ2-5, with 7 bases that match TRBD1. CDR1 is SQVTM and CDR2 is ANQGSEA in the germline V gene. CDR3 length: 13 residues. The junction had 6 bases not matched to a gene; V was cut back by 6 bases and J by 2 bases. The CDR3, as DNA: TGCAGCGTCGAAACAGGGGCGCAAGAGACCCAGTACTTC. Translation gives CSVETGAQETQYF.

CDR3 nucleotide sequence: TGTGCCAGCAGTGACTCTCTAGCGGCTAGCACAGATACGCAGTATTTT. Its protein product is CASSDSLAASTDTQYF. The chain is built from TRBV25-1 and TRBJ2-3; TRBD2 matches at 7 bases. Germline CDR1 is MGHDK and CDR2 is SYGVNS. The CDR3 length is 16 residues. After removal of 3 bases from V and 0 bases from J, the junction contained 6 bases not matched to a gene.